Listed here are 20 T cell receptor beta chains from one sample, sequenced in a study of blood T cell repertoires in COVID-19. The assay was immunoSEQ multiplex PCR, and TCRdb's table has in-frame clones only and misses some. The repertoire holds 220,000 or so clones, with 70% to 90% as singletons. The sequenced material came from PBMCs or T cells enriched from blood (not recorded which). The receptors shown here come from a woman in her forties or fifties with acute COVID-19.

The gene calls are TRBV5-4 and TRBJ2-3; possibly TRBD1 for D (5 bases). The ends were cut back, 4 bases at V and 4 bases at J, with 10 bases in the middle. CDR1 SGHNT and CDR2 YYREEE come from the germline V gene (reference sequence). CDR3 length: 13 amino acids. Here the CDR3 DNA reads TGTGCCAGCAGCCCAGGGTTCGCAGATACGCAGTATTTT. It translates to CASSPGFADTQYF. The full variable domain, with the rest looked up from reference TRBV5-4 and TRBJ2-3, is ETGVTQSPTHLIKTRGQQVTLRCSSQSGHNTVSWYQQALGQGPQFIFQYYREEENGRGNFPPRFSGLQFPNYSSELNVNALELDDSALYLCASSPGFADTQYFGPGTRLTVL.

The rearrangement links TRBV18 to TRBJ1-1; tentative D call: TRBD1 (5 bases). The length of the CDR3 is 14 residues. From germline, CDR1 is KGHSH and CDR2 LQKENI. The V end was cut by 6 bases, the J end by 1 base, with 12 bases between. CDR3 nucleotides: TGTGCCAGCTCCGCCGGGGGGGGGAACACTGAAGCTTTCTTT. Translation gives CASSAGGGNTEAFF.

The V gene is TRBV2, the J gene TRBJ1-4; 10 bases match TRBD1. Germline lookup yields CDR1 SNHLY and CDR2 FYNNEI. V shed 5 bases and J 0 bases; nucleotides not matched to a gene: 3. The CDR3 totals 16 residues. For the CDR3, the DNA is TGTGCCAGCAGTCGGGACAGGGGCGCAACTAATGAAAAACTGTTTTTT. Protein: CASSRDRGATNEKLFF.

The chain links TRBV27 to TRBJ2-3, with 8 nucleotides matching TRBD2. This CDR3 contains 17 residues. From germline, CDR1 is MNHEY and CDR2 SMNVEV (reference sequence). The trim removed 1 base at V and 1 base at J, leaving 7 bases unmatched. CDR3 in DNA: TGTGCCAGCAGTTTATATTCCAGCGGGAGAGGCACAGATACGCAGTATTTT. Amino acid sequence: CASSLYSSGRGTDTQYF.

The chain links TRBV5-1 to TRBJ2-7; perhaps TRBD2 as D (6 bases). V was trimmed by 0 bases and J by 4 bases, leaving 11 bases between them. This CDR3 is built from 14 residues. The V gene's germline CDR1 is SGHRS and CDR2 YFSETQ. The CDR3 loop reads CASSLEWTTYEQYF. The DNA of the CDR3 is TGCGCCAGCAGCTTGGAATGGACTACTTACGAGCAGTACTTC.

This CDR3 reads CASSLVQWNTEAFF. The CDR3 DNA sequence: TGCGCCAGCAGCTTGGTTCAGTGGAACACTGAAGCTTTCTTT. The chain joins TRBV5-1 to TRBJ1-1; D remains ambiguous. Germline V CDR1 and CDR2: SGHRS, YFSETQ. This CDR3 comprises 14 residues. Trimming removed 0 bases at V and 1 base at J, with 7 bases between.

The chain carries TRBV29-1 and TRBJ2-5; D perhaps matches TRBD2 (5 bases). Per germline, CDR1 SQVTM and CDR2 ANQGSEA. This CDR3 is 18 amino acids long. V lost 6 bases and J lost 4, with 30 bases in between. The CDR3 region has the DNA TGCAGCGTGGAGGCCCCGGACGTAGGACTTCTTAGGCGAGAGACCCAGTACTTC. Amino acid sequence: CSVEAPDVGLLRRETQYF. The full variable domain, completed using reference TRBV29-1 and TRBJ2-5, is SAVISQKPSRDICQRGTSLTIQCQVDSQVTMMFWYRQQPGQSLTLIATANQGSEATYESGFVIDKFPISRPNLTFSTLTVSNMSPEDSSIYLCSVEAPDVGLLRRETQYFGPGTRLLVL.

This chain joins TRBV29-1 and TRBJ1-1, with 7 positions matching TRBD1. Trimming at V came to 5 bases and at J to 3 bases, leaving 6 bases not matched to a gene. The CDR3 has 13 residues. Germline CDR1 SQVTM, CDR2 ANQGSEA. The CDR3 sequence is CSVRTGVDTEAFF. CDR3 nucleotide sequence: TGCAGCGTTCGTACAGGGGTGGACACTGAAGCTTTCTTT.

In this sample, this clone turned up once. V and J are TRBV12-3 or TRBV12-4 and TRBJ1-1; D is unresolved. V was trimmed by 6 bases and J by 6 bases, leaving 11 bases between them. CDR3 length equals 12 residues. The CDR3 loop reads CASRTGGAEAFF. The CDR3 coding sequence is TGTGCCAGCAGAACGGGAGGCGCTGAAGCTTTCTTT.

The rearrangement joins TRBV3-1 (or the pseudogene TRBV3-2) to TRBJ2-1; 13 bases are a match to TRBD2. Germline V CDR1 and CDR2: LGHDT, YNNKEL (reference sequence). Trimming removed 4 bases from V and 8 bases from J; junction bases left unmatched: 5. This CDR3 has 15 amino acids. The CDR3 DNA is TGTGCCAGCAGCCCAGGACTAGCGGGAGTCTATGAGCAGTTCTTC. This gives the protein CASSPGLAGVYEQFF.

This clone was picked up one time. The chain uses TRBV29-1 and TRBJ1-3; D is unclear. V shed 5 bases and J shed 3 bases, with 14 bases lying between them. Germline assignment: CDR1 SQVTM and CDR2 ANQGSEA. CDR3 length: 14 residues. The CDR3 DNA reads TGCAGCGTTCCTGAGGGAGCAGGTGGAAACACCATATATTTT. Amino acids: CSVPEGAGGNTIYF.

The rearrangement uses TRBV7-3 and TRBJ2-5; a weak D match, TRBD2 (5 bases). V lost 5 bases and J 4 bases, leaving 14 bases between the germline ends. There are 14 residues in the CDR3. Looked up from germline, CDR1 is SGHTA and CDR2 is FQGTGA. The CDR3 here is CASSKTSLGETQYF. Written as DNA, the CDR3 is TGTGCCAGCAGCAAAACTAGTCTCGGAGAGACCCAGTACTTC.

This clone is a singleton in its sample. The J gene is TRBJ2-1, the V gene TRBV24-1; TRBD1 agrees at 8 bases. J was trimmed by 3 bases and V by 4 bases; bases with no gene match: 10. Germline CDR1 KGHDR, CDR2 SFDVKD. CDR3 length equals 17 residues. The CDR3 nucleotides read TGTGCCACCAGTGAGCCCAAAGACAGGGGCCTCTACAATGAGCAGTTCTTC. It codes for CATSEPKDRGLYNEQFF.

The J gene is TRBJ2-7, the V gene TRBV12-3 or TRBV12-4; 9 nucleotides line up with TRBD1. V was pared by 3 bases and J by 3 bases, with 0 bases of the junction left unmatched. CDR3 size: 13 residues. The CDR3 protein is CASSLGQGYEQYF. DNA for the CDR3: TGTGCCAGCAGTTTGGGACAGGGCTACGAGCAGTACTTC.

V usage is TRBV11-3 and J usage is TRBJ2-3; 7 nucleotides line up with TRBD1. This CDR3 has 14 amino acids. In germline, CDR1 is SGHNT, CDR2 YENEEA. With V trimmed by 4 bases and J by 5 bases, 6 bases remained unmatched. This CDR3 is CASSYRGAVDTQYF. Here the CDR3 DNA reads TGTGCCAGCAGCTACAGGGGCGCGGTAGATACGCAGTATTTT.

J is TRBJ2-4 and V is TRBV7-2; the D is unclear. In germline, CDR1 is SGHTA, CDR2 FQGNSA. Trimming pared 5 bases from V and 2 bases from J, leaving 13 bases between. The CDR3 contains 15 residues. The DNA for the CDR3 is TGTGCCAGCAGCCCACGAGTATTAACCAAAAACATTCAGTACTTC. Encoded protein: CASSPRVLTKNIQYF.

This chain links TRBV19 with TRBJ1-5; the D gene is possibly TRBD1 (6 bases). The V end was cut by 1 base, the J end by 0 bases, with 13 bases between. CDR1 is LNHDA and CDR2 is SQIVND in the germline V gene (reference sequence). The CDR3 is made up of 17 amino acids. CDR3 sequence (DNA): TGTGCCAGTAGTATAGGGGGGCAGCTTTATAGCAATCAGCCCCAGCATTTT. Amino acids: CASSIGGQLYSNQPQHF.

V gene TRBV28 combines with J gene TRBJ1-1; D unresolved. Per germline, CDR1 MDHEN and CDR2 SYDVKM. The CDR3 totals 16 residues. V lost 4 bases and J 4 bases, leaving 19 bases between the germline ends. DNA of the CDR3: TGTGCCAGCAGTTCTATAGGCACTCCGAGGGCCACTGAAGCTTTCTTT. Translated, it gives CASSSIGTPRATEAFF.

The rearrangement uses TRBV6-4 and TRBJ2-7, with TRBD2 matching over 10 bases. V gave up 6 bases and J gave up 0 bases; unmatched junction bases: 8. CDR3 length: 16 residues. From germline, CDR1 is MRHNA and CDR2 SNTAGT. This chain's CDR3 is CASSRARLAGSYEQYF. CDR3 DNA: TGTGCCAGCAGCCGGGCCCGACTAGCGGGCTCCTACGAGCAGTACTTC.

This chain's CDR3 is CASTRVGLKNIQYF. The CDR3, as DNA: TGTGCCAGCACCCGCGTGGGGCTTAAAAACATTCAGTACTTC. The V gene is TRBV28, the J gene TRBJ2-4, with D possibly matching TRBD1 (5 bases). Germline CDR1 MDHEN, CDR2 SYDVKM. This CDR3 is built from 14 residues. Trimming took off 7 bases at V and 4 bases at J, with 14 bases between the two ends. The full variable domain, its missing parts supplied by reference TRBV28 and TRBJ2-4, is DVKVTQSSRYLVKRTGEKVFLECVQDMDHENMFWYRQDPGLGLRLIYFSYDVKMKEKGDIPEGYSVSREKKERFSLILESASTNQTSMYLCASTRVGLKNIQYFGAGTRLSVL.